The 3 T cell receptor beta chains given below trace back to one sample, sequenced in a study of memory CD4+ T cells and cytomegalovirus serostatus. Here immunoSEQ multiplex PCR was the method, and the copy in TCRdb shows in-frame clones only, minus some. The sample gives 48,000 or so clones, roughly 78% of which show up once; 0.6% to 0.9% is in the top ten. The sort gate was single viable CD3+CD4+CD8-CD45RO+ cells for memory CD4+ T cells. Material: memory CD4+ T cells from blood. The origin of the receptors is an adult in good health and CMV-seronegative.

The V call is TRBV11-2, the J call TRBJ2-5, with D perhaps TRBD1 (5 bases). Germline CDR1 is SGHAT and CDR2 is FQNNGV. The V end was cut by 0 bases, the J end by 1 base, with 9 bases between. This CDR3 is 15 amino acids long. The CDR3 DNA reads as TGTGCCAGCAGCTTAGACCGACAGTCCCAAGAGACCCAGTACTTC. Its protein product is CASSLDRQSQETQYF.

This clone has only a few counts. The chain combines TRBV6-4 with TRBJ1-2, with D perhaps TRBD1 (6 bases). The CDR3 has 12 residues. Per germline, CDR1 MRHNA and CDR2 SNTAGT. V was shortened by 9 bases and J by 8 bases, with 16 bases between the two germline ends. CDR3 nucleotides: TGTGCCAGTTTTACAGGGATTCACGGCTACACCTTC. It codes for CASFTGIHGYTF.

The J gene is TRBJ1-4, the V gene TRBV30, with 8 bases matching TRBD1. V shed 4 bases and J 5 bases; nucleotides not matched to a gene: 6. The CDR3 is 14 amino acids. In germline, CDR1 is GTSNPN, CDR2 SVGIG (reference sequence). The CDR3 loop is CAWNRDRLNEKLFF. The CDR3 coding sequence is TGTGCCTGGAACAGGGACAGGCTAAATGAAAAACTGTTTTTT.